Shown below are 20 T cell receptor beta chains from a single sample sequenced in a study of blood T cell repertoires in COVID-19. The data were produced by immunoSEQ multiplex PCR, yet TCRdb's version contains in-frame clones alone and is incomplete. The sample carries some 460,000 clones, approximately 90% recorded once. The sequenced sample consisted of peripheral blood. These receptors all stem from a young woman with acute or convalescent COVID-19.

The V gene is TRBV28, the J gene TRBJ1-3, with a weak D call TRBD1 (6 bases). Per the germline V gene, CDR1 is MDHEN and CDR2 is SYDVKM. This CDR3 has 15 amino acids. The V end was cut by 3 bases, the J end by 2 bases, with 11 bases between. CDR3 loop: CASSFPTGPGNTIYF. As DNA, the CDR3 is TGTGCCAGCAGTTTCCCGACAGGCCCTGGAAACACCATATATTTT. Full variable domain (remainder filled in from reference TRBV28 and TRBJ1-3): DVKVTQSSRYLVKRTGEKVFLECVQDMDHENMFWYRQDPGLGLRLIYFSYDVKMKEKGDIPEGYSVSREKKERFSLILESASTNQTSMYLCASSFPTGPGNTIYFGEGSWLTVV.

The V and J genes are TRBV18 and TRBJ2-7, with 7 bases matching TRBD1. The CDR3 consists of 14 residues. CDR1 KGHSH and CDR2 LQKENI come from the germline V gene. V lost 0 bases to trimming and J lost 3 bases; unmatched junction nucleotides: 2. The CDR3: CASSPPGTDYEQYF. The CDR3 region has the DNA TGTGCCAGCTCACCACCCGGGACAGACTACGAGCAGTACTTC.

The chain couples TRBV6-5 to TRBJ2-3; D may be TRBD2 (5 bases). Per the germline V gene, CDR1 is MNHEY and CDR2 is SVGAGI. Trimming took off 6 bases at V and 1 base at J, with 8 bases between the two ends. This CDR3 comprises 13 residues. CDR3 amino acids: CASSGVGTDTQYF. The CDR3 bases are TGTGCCAGCAGCGGGGTCGGCACAGATACGCAGTATTTT.

The chain carries TRBV19 and TRBJ2-7, with 7 positions matching TRBD1. J was trimmed by 6 bases and V by 3 bases; bases with no gene match: 8. This CDR3 is built from 14 residues. Germline lookup yields CDR1 LNHDA and CDR2 SQIVND (reference sequence). For the CDR3, the DNA is TGTGCCAGTAGTATTGAGGTGGCAGGGGGCGAGCAGTACTTC. Protein product: CASSIEVAGGEQYF.

V gene TRBV6-4 combines with J gene TRBJ2-2, with 12 bases that match TRBD2. Trimming took 5 bases from V and 5 from J; bases not matched to a gene: 6. CDR1 and CDR2 (germline): MRHNA, SNTAGT. There are 16 residues in the CDR3. Here the CDR3 reads CASSTSGTSGTGELFF. CDR3 in DNA: TGTGCCAGCAGTACAAGCGGGACTAGCGGGACCGGGGAGCTGTTTTTT.

This clone has only a few counts. The chain is built from TRBV5-4 and TRBJ1-2, with D possibly matching TRBD1 (6 bases). Per the germline V gene, CDR1 is SGHNT and CDR2 is YYREEE (reference sequence). V dropped 4 bases and J dropped 4 bases, with 11 bases sitting between them. This CDR3 region has 13 residues. The CDR3 bases are TGTGCCAGCAGCGTCTCAGGGGCCTATGGCTACACCTTC. It codes for CASSVSGAYGYTF.

This sequence joins TRBV3-1 (or the pseudogene TRBV3-2) and TRBJ1-2; a weak D match, TRBD1 (5 bases). Trimming took 0 bases from V and 2 from J, leaving 10 bases between them. Germline CDR1 and CDR2: LGHDT and YNNKEL (reference sequence). The CDR3 spans 15 residues. This chain's CDR3 is CASSQDTGRNYGYTF. The DNA of the CDR3 is TGTGCCAGCAGCCAAGATACAGGCAGGAACTATGGCTACACCTTC.

The chain is built from TRBV25-1 and TRBJ1-1, with TRBD1 identical over 9 bases. Trimming cost V 4 bases and J 1 base; bases outside gene matches: 10. The CDR3 covers 17 residues. CDR1 MGHDK and CDR2 SYGVNS come from the germline V gene. CDR3 DNA: TGTGCCAGCAGTGGCCGCAGACAGGGGGAGCGGAACACTGAAGCTTTCTTT. It encodes CASSGRRQGERNTEAFF. Looking up the rest from reference TRBV25-1 and TRBJ1-1 gives the full variable domain: EADIYQTPRYLVIGTGKKITLECSQTMGHDKMYWYQQDPGMELHLIHYSYGVNSTEKGDLSSESTVSRIRTEHFPLTLESARPSHTSQYLCASSGRRQGERNTEAFFGQGTRLTVV.

The J gene is TRBJ2-3, the V gene TRBV7-3; 11 nucleotides agree with TRBD2. Germline V CDR1 and CDR2: SGHTA, FQGTGA. The CDR3 spans 14 residues. The V and J ends lost 5 bases and 5 bases, in that order; junction bases with no gene match: 3. The CDR3 spells CASSDSGGGDTQYF. The CDR3 nucleotides read TGTGCCAGCAGCGATAGCGGGGGGGGAGATACGCAGTATTTT.

The rearrangement joins TRBV30 to TRBJ2-7, with D possibly TRBD1 on 6 matching bases. Between the trimmed V and J ends, which lost 0 bases and 2 bases, there was a span of 14 bases. Germline-derived CDR1 and CDR2 are GTSNPN and SVGIG (reference sequence). CDR3 length: 15 amino acids. The CDR3 nucleotides read TGTGCCTGGAGTGTACCAGGGGAGTGGACCTACGAGCAGTACTTC. Protein: CAWSVPGEWTYEQYF.

This clone has only one observation. This sequence joins TRBV19 and TRBJ2-1; tentatively, D is TRBD2 (5 bases). Germline lookup yields CDR1 LNHDA and CDR2 SQIVND (reference sequence). Trimming left V 4 bases short and J 9 bases short, with 7 bases between. The CDR3 extends over 11 amino acids. In DNA, the CDR3 is TGTGCCAGTAGTAGCGCGGGTGAGCAGTTCTTC. Its protein product is CASSSAGEQFF.

The V gene is TRBV30, the J gene TRBJ1-2; D remains unclear. Looked up from germline, CDR1 is GTSNPN and CDR2 is SVGIG (reference sequence). The CDR3 contains 13 residues. V was pared by 3 bases and J by 4 bases, with 12 bases between. CDR3 region: CAWSPGRSYGYTF. The DNA for the CDR3 is TGTGCCTGGAGCCCAGGCAGAAGCTATGGCTACACCTTC.

J is TRBJ2-7 and V is TRBV27; D not resolved. CDR3 size: 11 residues. Germline loops: CDR1 MNHEY, CDR2 SMNVEV (reference sequence). Trimming took 6 bases from V and 3 from J, leaving 6 bases between them. This CDR3 is CASRGVYEQYF. DNA of the CDR3: TGTGCCAGCAGGGGCGTCTACGAGCAGTACTTC.

This clone has just one count. The chain uses TRBV28 and TRBJ2-7, with TRBD2 as a possible D gene (6 bases). Trimming removed 3 bases at V and 4 bases at J, with 16 bases between. CDR3 length: 15 residues. Germline assignment: CDR1 MDHEN and CDR2 SYDVKM. This CDR3 reads CASSLWEDTQYEQYF. CDR3 in DNA: TGTGCCAGCAGTTTGTGGGAGGACACTCAATACGAGCAGTACTTC.

This clone showed up just a few times. V usage is TRBV3-1 (or the pseudogene TRBV3-2) and J usage is TRBJ2-1, with D possibly matching TRBD2 (6 bases). V was trimmed by 5 bases and J by 3 bases, leaving 17 bases between them. Germline V CDR1 and CDR2: LGHDT, YNNKEL (reference sequence). This CDR3 has 16 residues. The CDR3 region is CASSSVQGLHYNEQFF. In nucleotides, the CDR3 is TGTGCCAGCAGCTCGGTGCAGGGACTCCACTACAATGAGCAGTTCTTC.

The J gene is TRBJ1-4, the V gene TRBV3-1 (or the pseudogene TRBV3-2); the D gene is possibly TRBD1 (5 bases). Germline CDR1 and CDR2: LGHDT and YNNKEL (reference sequence). The CDR3 spans 16 residues. V was cut by 4 bases and J by 0 bases, with 12 bases left in between. The DNA for the CDR3 is TGTGCCAGCAGCCCCGGACACATTTCAACTAATGAAAAACTGTTTTTT. It is translated as CASSPGHISTNEKLFF.

This clone turned up a few times. This chain links TRBV4-2 with TRBJ1-3; tentatively, D is TRBD1 (6 bases). CDR1 LGHNA and CDR2 YNFKEQ come from the germline V gene. Trimming removed 1 base at V and 2 bases at J, with 15 bases between. This CDR3 has 17 residues. CDR3 region: CASSQVTTGLAGNTIYF. In nucleotides, the CDR3 is TGTGCCAGCAGCCAAGTTACAACAGGGTTGGCTGGAAACACCATATATTTT.

The V gene is TRBV7-3, the J gene TRBJ1-1; D possibly corresponds to TRBD1 (6 bases). Trimming shortened V by 5 bases and J by 4 bases, and 11 bases separated the two germline ends. The CDR3 spans 13 residues. Germline V gene lookup returns CDR1 SGHTA and CDR2 FQGTGA. The CDR3 DNA reads TGTGCCAGCAGCGGGACACACGGCACTGAAGCTTTCTTT. Its translation is CASSGTHGTEAFF.

V usage is TRBV27 and J usage is TRBJ2-1; tentative D call: TRBD2 (6 bases). V was clipped by 8 bases and J by 4 bases, with 12 bases between them. This CDR3 is 13 amino acids long. Germline V CDR1 and CDR2: MNHEY, SMNVEV (reference sequence). Here the CDR3 reads CASWPGGYNEQFF. In DNA form, the CDR3 reads TGTGCCAGCTGGCCCGGGGGTTACAATGAGCAGTTCTTC.

The CDR3, as DNA: TGTGCCAGCAGCCCGGCCCTAGGCGGCTATGGCTACACCTTC. The encoded protein is CASSPALGGYGYTF. V usage is TRBV7-9 and J usage is TRBJ1-2; no clear D gene. V was clipped by 5 bases and J by 4 bases, with 14 bases between them. Germline CDR1 and CDR2: SEHNR and FQNEAQ (reference sequence). The CDR3 sequence is 14 residues long.